This is a list of T cell receptor beta chains from one sample in a study of cytomegalovirus exposure and HLA in healthy donors. Profiling relied on immunoSEQ multiplex PCR, and the TCRdb table lists in-frame clones only, not all of them. The data contain approximately 65,000 clones, nearly 96% of them seen just once; the ten biggest clones take up roughly 4.7%. Specimen: PBMCs. The receptors here all came from a woman younger than 30 in good health and CMV-seropositive. The CDR3 runs from the conserved cysteine through the conserved F or W. Each record gives: clone size, J gene, D gene, V gene, CDR3 DNA, CDR3 protein. A D gene is named only where the DNA matches it firmly. Expanded clones get a size class; other rows say once, few or many, or leave the size out.

>-|TRBJ2-7|TRBD2|TRBV6-7
TGTGCCAGCAGTTCCGACGCTAGCGGGAGCGTTTCCTACGAGCAGTACTTC
CASSSDASGSVSYEQYF
>-|TRBJ2-2|TRBD1|TRBV7-3
TGTGCCAGCAGCCCTCGGACAGGGGACGGCACCGGGGAGCTGTTTTTT
CASSPRTGDGTGELFF
>-|TRBJ1-2|-|TRBV5-1
TGCGCCAGCAGCCTAACCTCCGGGAGCTACACCTTC
CASSLTSGSYTF
>-|TRBJ2-2|-|TRBV6-5
TGTGCCAGCACCAAGGAGGAGGGCGGGGAGCTGTTTTTT
CASTKEEGGELFF
>-|TRBJ2-2|TRBD2|TRBV11-2
TGTGCCAGCAGCTTGAGGGGGACTAGTTCTTCCGGTACCGGGGAGCTGTTTTTT
CASSLRGTSSSGTGELFF
>-|TRBJ1-2|-|TRBV4-2
TGTGCCAGCAGCCAAGATAGGGGAACAGTATATGGCTACACCTTC
CASSQDRGTVYGYTF
>-|TRBJ2-6|-|TRBV6-5
TGTGCCAGCAGTTATAGTCGGTCCTCCGGGGCCAACGTCCTGACTTTC
CASSYSRSSGANVLTF
>-|TRBJ2-7|-|TRBV5-5
TGTGCCAGCACACCGGCACCAGGTTACGAGCAGTACTTC
CASTPAPGYEQYF
>once|TRBJ2-2|-|TRBV29-1
TGCAGCGTCGGGAACACCGGGGAGCTGTTTTTT
CSVGNTGELFF
>-|TRBJ2-1|-|TRBV4-3
TGCGCCAGCAGCCAAGATTTGGGACTGAGCTCCTACAATGAGCAGTTCTTC
CASSQDLGLSSYNEQFF
>-|TRBJ1-2|-|TRBV7-2
TGTGCCAGCAGCCCCACAGGGTATCGCTATGGCTACACCTTC
CASSPTGYRYGYTF
>-|TRBJ2-7|TRBD2|TRBV28
TGTGCCAGCACTAGCGGGACGAGCGAGCAGTACTTC
CASTSGTSEQYF
>-|TRBJ1-1|-|TRBV5-5
TGTGCCAGCACGCGGTATTTGAACACTGAAGCTTTCTTT
CASTRYLNTEAFF
>-|TRBJ1-4|TRBD1|TRBV19
TGTGCCAGTGCTCCCCCTGGCAGGGGGCTTGAAAAACTGTTTTTT
CASAPPGRGLEKLFF
>-|TRBJ2-2|TRBD1|TRBV2
TGTGCCAGCACCCAGGGGGACACCGGGGAGCTGTTTTTT
CASTQGDTGELFF
>-|TRBJ2-1|-|TRBV28
TGTGCCAGCAGTTTATCGTTAGCGCGGAATGAGCAGTTCTTC
CASSLSLARNEQFF
>-|TRBJ2-5|TRBD2|TRBV9
TGTGCCAGCAGCGTAGGCATCTTACTAGCGGGAGCCCAAGAGACCCAGTACTTC
CASSVGILLAGAQETQYF
>-|TRBJ2-5|TRBD2|TRBV7-7
TGTGCTAGCAGCTCGGGCGGGAGAGGGCAAGAGACCCAGTACTTC
CASSSGGRGQETQYF
>-|TRBJ2-1|TRBD2|TRBV13
TGTGCCAGCAGCTTAGGGGGCGGGTTAGCGGGAGGGTCGGATGAGCAGTTCTTC
CASSLGGGLAGGSDEQFF
>few|TRBJ2-3|-|TRBV7-2
TGTGCCAGCAGCTTAGGCGGAGCTAGCACAGATACGCAGTATTTT
CASSLGGASTDTQYF
>-|TRBJ1-1|-|TRBV29-1
TGCAGGAGGGTTACACCTTTTGAAGCTTTCTTT
CRRVTPFEAFF
>-|TRBJ1-2|-|TRBV30
TGTGCCTGGAGCCGACAGAGTTTAAACTATGGCTACACCTTC
CAWSRQSLNYGYTF
>-|TRBJ2-6|-|TRBV6-5
TGTGCCAGCAGTTACTCGGGCGGGGCCAACGTCCTGACTTTC
CASSYSGGANVLTF
>-|TRBJ1-3|-|TRBV19
TGTGCCAGTAGTCCCATTTTAGTCTCTGGAAACACCATATATTTT
CASSPILVSGNTIYF
>-|TRBJ1-5|TRBD1|TRBV27
TGTGCCAGCAGTCGAGACAGACAGGGTTATCAGCCCCAGCATTTT
CASSRDRQGYQPQHF
>-|TRBJ1-5|-|TRBV28
TGTGCCAGCAGTTTATTACAGCTGAATCAGCCCCAGCATTTT
CASSLLQLNQPQHF
>-|TRBJ2-7|-|TRBV19
TGTGCCAGTAGTAACTCCCGGGTAGCGTACGAGCAGTACTTC
CASSNSRVAYEQYF
>-|TRBJ2-7|TRBD2|TRBV4-3
TGCGCCAGCAGCCAGGCCCGACTAGCGGCCTACGAGCAGTACTTC
CASSQARLAAYEQYF
>-|TRBJ2-7|TRBD1|TRBV29-1
TGCAGCGGTCGGACAGGGGACGAGCAGTACTTC
CSGRTGDEQYF
>-|TRBJ2-2|-|TRBV7-6
TGTGCCAGCAGCTCCAGGAACCCCGGGGAGCTGTTTTTT
CASSSRNPGELFF
>-|TRBJ2-3|-|TRBV7-8
TGTGCCAGCAGCTTAGGACTAGGTGACGATACGCAGTATTTT
CASSLGLGDDTQYF
>-|TRBJ2-1|TRBD2|TRBV6-5
TGTGCCAGCAGGCTAACTAGCGGGAGTGGCTATGAGCAGTTCTTC
CASRLTSGSGYEQFF
>-|TRBJ2-7|-|TRBV9
TGTGCCAGCAGCGTAGATGGCGGGATCGAGCAGTACTTC
CASSVDGGIEQYF
>-|TRBJ2-1|TRBD2|TRBV19
TGTGCCAGTACCTCGCTCCAGCGGGGGAATGAGCAGTTCTTC
CASTSLQRGNEQFF
>-|TRBJ1-5|-|TRBV5-1
TGCGCCAGCAGCTTGGCACCAGGAGCGGAACAGCCCCAGCATTTT
CASSLAPGAEQPQHF
>-|TRBJ2-1|TRBD2|TRBV7-2
TGTGCCAGCGCATTGCTTTCTCCCCGGGAGGGTCAGTTCTTC
CASALLSPREGQFF
>-|TRBJ2-2|TRBD2|TRBV27
TGTGCCAGCAGTCTATTAGCGGGCTTGGGCACCGGGGAGCTGTTTTTT
CASSLLAGLGTGELFF
>-|TRBJ1-2|-|TRBV28
TGTGCCAGCAAGTTAGGCGGGGCGGGGGGCTACACCTTC
CASKLGGAGGYTF
>-|TRBJ2-5|-|TRBV7-2
TGTGCCAGCAGCCAGGGGTTGGAGACCCAGTACTTC
CASSQGLETQYF
>-|TRBJ1-5|-|TRBV30
TGTGCCTGGAGTGGCGGACAGCCCAATCAGCCCCAGCATTTT
CAWSGGQPNQPQHF
>once|TRBJ2-2|TRBD1|TRBV4-1
TGCGCCAGCAGCCAAGCCCTACAGGGGGCCGGGGAGCTGTTTTTT
CASSQALQGAGELFF
>-|TRBJ2-7|TRBD2|TRBV11-3
TGTGCCAGCAGCCAACTAGCGGGGGCCTACGAGCAGTACTTC
CASSQLAGAYEQYF
>-|TRBJ2-6|-|TRBV2
TGTGCCAGAGGGGACTTATTAGGGGTCCTGACTTTC
CARGDLLGVLTF
>-|TRBJ2-2|-|TRBV21-1
TGTGCCAGCAGCAAAGAGGAGACGACGAACACCGGGGAGCTGTTTTTT
CASSKEETTNTGELFF
>-|TRBJ2-3|-|TRBV6-5
TGTGCCAGCAGTTACAGGGGTGGCACAGATACGCAGTATTTT
CASSYRGGTDTQYF
>-|TRBJ2-5|TRBD2|TRBV27
TGTGCCACCCAGGACTTAGCGGGGGAAGAGACCCAGTACTTC
CATQDLAGEETQYF
>-|TRBJ2-1|TRBD2|TRBV29-1
TGCAGCGTTGGTCAAATAATAGCGGGAGACACCAATGAGCAGTTCTTC
CSVGQIIAGDTNEQFF
>few|TRBJ2-3|-|TRBV7-2
TGTGCCAGCAGCTTAGGGGGGGGCTCGCCAGATACGCAGTATTTT
CASSLGGGSPDTQYF
>-|TRBJ1-5|-|TRBV12-5
TGTGCTAGTGGTTTTGAGGGGGAAATCAATCAGCCCCAGCATTTT
CASGFEGEINQPQHF
>-|TRBJ1-1|TRBD1|TRBV27
TGTGCCAGCAGTTCGACAGGGGGAGACACTGAAGCTTTCTTT
CASSSTGGDTEAFF
>-|TRBJ1-1|TRBD1|TRBV5-1
TGCGCCAGCAGCTCCTACAGGGGGGCGACTGAAGCTTTCTTT
CASSSYRGATEAFF
>-|TRBJ1-2|TRBD1|TRBV19
TGTGCCAGTAGTGCGACAGGGGGCGTTATCTATGGCTACACCTTC
CASSATGGVIYGYTF
>-|TRBJ2-3|-|TRBV4-3
TGCGCCAGCAGCCAAGCGGACAACACAGATACGCAGTATTTT
CASSQADNTDTQYF
>-|TRBJ2-7|-|TRBV10-3
TGTGCCATCAGTGAGTCGGGGAGTTTCTACGAGCAGTACTTC
CAISESGSFYEQYF
>-|TRBJ2-7|TRBD1|TRBV7-3
TGTGCCAGCAGCTCAGGCGGACAGGGGGCCCACGAGCAGTACTTC
CASSSGGQGAHEQYF